Presented here are 24 T cell receptor beta chains from one specimen sequenced in a study of blood T cell repertoires in COVID-19. The protocol was immunoSEQ multiplex PCR, while the TCRdb copy is restricted to in-frame clones and leaves out a portion. The data hold about 180,000 clones, with about 81% observed a single time. Sequenced material: peripheral blood. The receptors come from a woman older than 75 with COVID-19, enrolled during active disease.

The gene calls are TRBV18 and TRBJ2-1; no definite D call. There are 15 residues in the CDR3. Trimming stripped 3 bases from V and 5 bases from J, with 14 bases between. Germline-derived CDR1 and CDR2 are KGHSH and LQKENI. CDR3 sequence: CASSPSARGNNEQFF. The CDR3 DNA reads as TGTGCCAGCTCACCGTCGGCGCGAGGCAACAATGAGCAGTTCTTC.

V and J are TRBV27 and TRBJ2-1; D perhaps matches TRBD1 (7 bases). Per germline, CDR1 MNHEY and CDR2 SMNVEV (reference sequence). V gave up 2 bases and J gave up 5 bases, with 22 bases separating them. CDR3 length: 18 amino acids. The CDR3 bases are TGTGCCAGCAGTTTACGAGGGGGCGGGACTCCACATCACAATGAGCAGTTCTTC. Residues: CASSLRGGGTPHHNEQFF.

The rearrangement joins TRBV9 to TRBJ1-3; the D gene is possibly TRBD1 (6 bases). The CDR3 is 14 amino acids. The germline CDR1 and CDR2 sequences are SGDLS and YYNGEE. V lost 0 bases to trimming and J lost 3 bases, with 7 bases between them. Here the CDR3 DNA reads TGTGCCAGCAGCGTAGCAGGGGTTGGAAACACCATATATTTT. It translates to CASSVAGVGNTIYF.

This clone was recorded a few times. This chain connects TRBV6-1 to TRBJ2-7; 11 nucleotides agree with TRBD2. The junction had 3 bases not matched to a gene; V was cut back by 4 bases and J by 4 bases. Germline V CDR1 and CDR2: MNHNS, SASEGT. The CDR3 has 14 residues. In nucleotides, the CDR3 is TGTGCCAGCAGTGTAGCGGGAGGGAGTTACGAGCAGTACTTC. Encoded protein: CASSVAGGSYEQYF.

This clone turned up a few times. V is TRBV27 and J is TRBJ1-1; D remains ambiguous. V was pared by 8 bases and J by 5 bases, with 12 bases between. The CDR3 extends over 12 amino acids. Per germline, CDR1 MNHEY and CDR2 SMNVEV (reference sequence). The CDR3 region is CASRRSGTEAFF. The CDR3 nucleotides are TGTGCCAGCCGCCGTTCAGGTACTGAAGCTTTCTTT.

This clone came up a few times. The CDR3 DNA follows: TGTGCCAGCAGCCAAGCTCCTCTACCCAACGAGCAGTACTTC. Its translation is CASSQAPLPNEQYF. The gene calls are TRBV3-1 (or the pseudogene TRBV3-2) and TRBJ2-7; no reliable D call. CDR3 length: 14 residues. V was shortened by 1 base and J by 5 bases, with 12 bases between the two germline ends. The germline V gene has CDR1 LGHDT and CDR2 YNNKEL (reference sequence).

This clone is labeled medium-sized (0.01 to 0.1%). Within the sample, other DNA sequences also encode this same CDR3. This rearrangement joins TRBV11-3 to TRBJ2-1; 10 nucleotides line up with TRBD2. There are 16 residues in the CDR3. V trimming: 4 bases; J trimming: 1 base; junction bases outside the gene matches: 4. CDR1 and CDR2 (germline): SGHNT, YENEEA. The DNA of the CDR3 is TGTGCCAGCAGCTCCCGGACTAGCGGTTCCTACAATGAGCAGTTCTTC. It specifies CASSSRTSGSYNEQFF.

V usage is TRBV11-2 and J usage is TRBJ2-7, with 10 bases that match TRBD1. Losses at the gene ends were 3 bases for V and 0 bases for J; bases not matched to a gene: 8. Germline loops: CDR1 SGHAT, CDR2 FQNNGV. The CDR3 is 17 amino acids. CDR3 bases: TGTGCCAGCAGCTTCCGCCCCGGGACAGGGGCCTCCTACGAGCAGTACTTC. This gives the protein CASSFRPGTGASYEQYF.

CDR3 protein: CASSDSGQDYRNTEAFF. Written as DNA, the CDR3 is TGTGCCAGCAGTGATTCGGGACAGGACTACCGGAACACTGAAGCTTTCTTT. V is TRBV6-1 and J is TRBJ1-1, with TRBD1 identical over 8 bases. Germline V gene data show CDR1 as MNHNS and CDR2 as SASEGT. The trim removed 3 bases at V and 1 base at J, leaving 10 bases unmatched. The CDR3 consists of 17 residues.

The chain combines TRBV6-1 with TRBJ1-5; tentative D call: TRBD1 (5 bases). Germline-derived CDR1 and CDR2 are MNHNS and SASEGT. Trimming cost V 3 bases and J 5 bases, with 14 bases left between them. This CDR3 contains 15 residues. The CDR3 here is CASSEVSGAYQPQHF. In DNA, the CDR3 is TGTGCCAGCAGTGAGGTGAGTGGGGCATATCAGCCCCAGCATTTT.

Only one count was recorded for this clone. The rearrangement uses TRBV5-1 and TRBJ2-3; possible D gene TRBD1, 5 bases. Germline CDR1 reads SGHRS; CDR2 reads YFSETQ. CDR3 length: 13 residues. The ends were cut back, 2 bases at V and 6 bases at J, with 10 bases in the middle. The CDR3 sequence: CASSFSGLDTQYF. CDR3 nucleotide sequence: TGCGCCAGCAGCTTTTCAGGGTTGGATACGCAGTATTTT.

The J gene is TRBJ2-3, the V gene TRBV7-2, with TRBD2 matching 9 bases. V gave up 5 bases and J gave up 2 bases; unmatched junction bases: 5. Germline CDR1 is SGHTA and CDR2 is FQGNSA. This CDR3 has 15 residues. CDR3: CASSLSGGSTDTQYF. CDR3 bases: TGTGCCAGCAGCCTAAGCGGGGGGTCCACAGATACGCAGTATTTT.

This rearrangement joins TRBV2 to TRBJ1-1; weak D call: TRBD1 (6 bases). Germline V CDR1 and CDR2: SNHLY, FYNNEI. CDR3 length: 14 residues. V was pared by 5 bases and J by 4 bases, with 14 bases between. In DNA form, the CDR3 reads TGTGCCAGCAGTTCAGAGACAGGCGGCACTGAAGCTTTCTTT. This sequence encodes CASSSETGGTEAFF.

This clone was found a few times. V gene TRBV18 combines with J gene TRBJ2-1; tentatively, D is TRBD1 (6 bases). Germline loops: CDR1 KGHSH, CDR2 LQKENI. CDR3 size: 13 residues. The V and J ends lost 4 bases and 10 bases respectively, with 14 bases between them. The CDR3 protein is CASSLPQGVEQFF. The CDR3 nucleotides read TGTGCCAGCTCACTTCCACAGGGTGTCGAGCAGTTCTTC.

For the CDR3, the DNA is TGCGCCAGCAGCGGCCAGGGCCTCACTGAAGCTTTCTTT. This translates into CASSGQGLTEAFF. J is TRBJ1-1 and V is TRBV5-1, with a weak D call TRBD1 (5 bases). CDR1 is SGHRS, CDR2 YFSETQ, per germline. Trimming pared 4 bases from V and 4 bases from J, leaving 11 bases between. The CDR3 has 13 amino acids.

This clone was recorded only once. The rearrangement links TRBV2 to TRBJ1-4, with D tentatively TRBD1 (5 bases). In germline, CDR1 is SNHLY, CDR2 FYNNEI. The CDR3 loop spans 16 amino acids. V lost 0 bases and J lost 6, with 14 bases in between. This chain's CDR3 is CASSEAMDTLYEKLFF. The CDR3 DNA sequence: TGTGCCAGCAGTGAAGCGATGGACACACTTTATGAAAAACTGTTTTTT. The entire variable domain, with the rest obtained from reference TRBV2 and TRBJ1-4, is as follows: EPEVTQTPSHQVTQMGQEVILRCVPISNHLYFYWYRQILGQKVEFLVSFYNNEISEKSEIFDDQFSVERPDGSNFTLKIRSTKLEDSAMYFCASSEAMDTLYEKLFFGSGTQLSVL.

The chain uses TRBV3-1 (or the pseudogene TRBV3-2) and TRBJ2-1, with 7 positions matching TRBD1. With 5 bases clipped from V and 0 bases from J, the junction kept 4 bases outside the gene matches. This CDR3 is 15 amino acids long. The germline V gene has CDR1 LGHDT and CDR2 YNNKEL (reference sequence). The CDR3 sequence is CASSLQGTSYNEQFF. CDR3 DNA sequence: TGTGCCAGCAGCTTACAGGGGACCTCCTACAATGAGCAGTTCTTC.

The chain links TRBV21-1 to TRBJ1-4. TRBV21-1 is an annotated pseudogene. The CDR3 spans 18 residues. The CDR3 sequence is CASSPPRGAPGSNEKLFF. DNA of the CDR3: TGTGCCAGCAGCCCCCCCCGGGGGGCCCCAGGTAGTAATGAAAAACTGTTTTTT.

This clone was counted many times. This sequence joins TRBV18 and TRBJ2-7; TRBD2 aligns across 7 bases. Per the germline V gene, CDR1 is KGHSH and CDR2 is LQKENI. The CDR3 runs to 11 residues. J gave up 9 bases and V 3 bases, and 2 bases lay outside the gene matches. This chain's CDR3 is CASSPGEGQYF. The CDR3 region has the DNA TGTGCCAGCTCACCCGGGGAGGGGCAGTACTTC.

V and J are TRBV30 and TRBJ1-1; D possibly corresponds to TRBD1 (6 bases). This CDR3 contains 11 residues. Germline V gives CDR1 GTSNPN, CDR2 SVGIG (reference sequence). Trimming took off 3 bases at V and 9 bases at J, with 11 bases between the two ends. The CDR3, as DNA: TGTGCCTGGAGCTCCGGGGGGCAAGCTTTCTTT. It translates to CAWSSGGQAFF.

This rearrangement joins TRBV7-2 to TRBJ2-3; the D gene is possibly TRBD2 (5 bases). The CDR3 contains 18 residues. CDR1 is SGHTA, CDR2 FQGNSA, per germline. The ends were cut back, 5 bases at V and 0 bases at J, with 21 bases in the middle. The CDR3 nucleotides read TGTGCCAGCAGCCTCGCCCTACCGGGGAGATCTAGCACAGATACGCAGTATTTT. It yields the protein CASSLALPGRSSTDTQYF. The entire variable domain, with the rest obtained from reference TRBV7-2 and TRBJ2-3, is as follows: GAGVSQSPSNKVTEKGKDVELRCDPISGHTALYWYRQSLGQGLEFLIYFQGNSAPDKSGLPSDRFSAERTGGSVSTLTIQRTQQEDSAVYLCASSLALPGRSSTDTQYFGPGTRLTVL.

The rearrangement links TRBV24-1 to TRBJ1-6, with D maybe TRBD1 (5 bases). Trimming cost V 2 bases and J 10 bases, with 8 bases left between them. Germline values: CDR1 KGHDR, CDR2 SFDVKD. This CDR3 has 13 residues. The CDR3 bases are TGTGCCACCAGTGATTCGGGGGGATCACCCCTCCACTTT. Translated: CATSDSGGSPLHF.

This clone was seen a handful of times. The chain links TRBV7-9 to TRBJ1-4; no definite D call. This CDR3 region has 12 residues. Germline lookup yields CDR1 SEHNR and CDR2 FQNEAQ (reference sequence). V gave up 5 bases and J gave up 12 bases, with 13 bases separating them. The CDR3 here is CASSEEYPELFF. The CDR3 region has the DNA TGTGCCAGCAGCGAGGAGTATCCCGAACTGTTTTTT.

This chain joins TRBV7-6 and TRBJ2-1; 11 bases line up with TRBD2. The CDR3 has 15 amino acids. V lost 4 bases and J lost 5; bases outside the gene matches: 4. Germline V gives CDR1 SGHVS, CDR2 FNYEAQ. CDR3 sequence reads: CASSSGLAEDNEQFF. For the CDR3, the DNA is TGTGCCAGCAGCTCGGGACTAGCGGAAGACAATGAGCAGTTCTTC.